This T cell receptor (beta chain) was obtained from a study of blood T cell repertoires in COVID-19. Across the whole study: Researchers got acute and convalescent COVID-19 samples from the United States, Italy and Spain.

After removal of 6 bases from V and 2 bases from J, the junction contained 1 base not matched to a gene. The CDR3 totals 12 residues. Germline V CDR1 and CDR2: SQVTM, ANQGSEA. Per the authors' pipeline: Counts of nucleated cells, estimated from reference gene primer amplification, were obtained. Sequencing was performed with immunoSEQ multiplex PCR; in TCRdb, only in-frame clones are kept and a portion is missing. That table furnishes V, J and clone size, whereas the DNA furnished D and trimming. Of about 250,000 clones in the sample, 86% were seen once. This receptor was identified in an elderly woman with COVID-19, enrolled during active disease. The V call is TRBV29-1, the J call TRBJ1-2; 9 nucleotides agree with TRBD1. The sequenced sample was peripheral blood. CDR3 coding DNA: TGCAGCGTCGGACAGGGGAACTATGGCTACACCTTC. Translating it yields CSVGQGNYGYTF.